This is a list of T cell receptor beta chains from one sample in a study of blood T cell repertoires in COVID-19. TCRdb's table, derived via immunoSEQ multiplex PCR, lists solely in-frame clones and lacks some. This sample has fewer than 300,000 clones, with over 75% found just once. Sequenced sample: peripheral blood. The receptors derive from a man between 50 and 59 years old with active or convalescent COVID-19. Both conserved end residues are part of each CDR3. The D gene is left open where the match is weak. Rows may omit the clone size; those that give it use once, few, many or a size class.

TRBD1,TRBV28,-,TRBJ2-7,CASSSGQGYEQYF,TGTGCCAGCAGTTCGGGACAGGGCTACGAGCAGTACTTC
TRBD1,TRBV27,once,TRBJ2-3,CASIHPGQGFTDTQYF,TGTGCCAGCATCCATCCGGGACAGGGATTCACAGATACGCAGTATTTT
-,TRBV2,-,TRBJ2-1,CASREDSSYNEQFF,TGTGCCAGCAGAGAGGACAGCTCCTACAATGAGCAGTTCTTC
-,TRBV11-2,-,TRBJ2-1,CASSFGHYNEQFF,TGTGCCAGCAGCTTCGGACATTACAATGAGCAGTTCTTC
-,TRBV5-3,-,TRBJ2-7,CARSLTGPTYEQYF,TGTGCCAGAAGCCTTACAGGGCCTACCTACGAGCAGTACTTC
TRBD2,TRBV25-1,-,TRBJ2-1,CATRTSGDEQFF,TGTGCCACCCGGACTAGCGGGGATGAGCAGTTCTTC
TRBD2,TRBV7-2,-,TRBJ2-3,CASSLVGGGGTDTQYF,TGTGCCAGCAGCTTAGTTGGTGGGGGGGGCACAGATACGCAGTATTTT
TRBD2,TRBV2,-,TRBJ2-3,CASSGRASGRTSTDTQYF,TGTGCCAGCAGTGGGAGGGCTAGCGGGAGGACTAGCACAGATACGCAGTATTTT
-,TRBV19,-,TRBJ1-5,CASSKQGYSNQPQHF,TGTGCCAGTAGTAAGCAGGGTTATAGCAATCAGCCCCAGCATTTT
TRBD1,TRBV5-4,few,TRBJ2-1,CASSLRQGRGEQFF,TGTGCCAGCAGCCTAAGACAGGGCAGGGGTGAGCAGTTCTTC